The next 13 T cell receptor beta chains were all read from a single sample in a study of T cells in women clearing cervical HPV infection. Clones were sequenced by immunoSEQ multiplex PCR, and TCRdb holds only the in-frame ones, with some missing. Here the sample table reports approximately 30,000 clones. Sequencing used blood buffy coat. The origin of the receptors is a woman between 18 and 75 years old with a cervical HPV16 infection that either progressed to CIN3+ or cleared (not recorded which).

About this clone: The CDR3 end falls 3 residues outside the read, so it is completed with the germline J gene. The J gene is TRBJ1-1, the V gene TRBV7-9, with D tentatively TRBD1 (5 bases). The V gene's germline CDR1 is SEHNR and CDR2 FQNEAQ (reference sequence). The CDR3 loop spans 14 amino acids. This CDR3 is CASSLAGVGYEAFF. The sequenced CDR3 bases are TGTGCCAGCAGCTTAGCAGGGGTCGGCTACGAG.

For this clone: The read ends 3 residues early relative to the CDR3; the germline J gene fills the gap. Other DNA sequences in the sample encode the same CDR3. This chain uses TRBV5-1 with TRBJ1-3; 7 nucleotides line up with TRBD1. Trimming at V came to 4 bases and at J to 0 bases, leaving 4 bases not matched to a gene. The CDR3 runs 15 residues. Germline CDR1 SGHRS, CDR2 YFSETQ. CDR3 sequence reads: CASSLTGDSGNTIYF. CDR3 DNA (partial): TGCGCCAGCAGCCTAACAGGGGACTCTGGAAACACC. The whole variable domain, filled in from reference TRBV5-1 and TRBJ1-3, reads KAGVTQTPRYLIKTRGQQVTLSCSPISGHRSVSWYQQTPGQGLQFLFEYFSETQRNKGNFPGRFSGRQFSNSRSEMNVSTLELGDSALYLCASSLTGDSGNTIYFGEGSWLTVV.

Regarding this clone: The read terminates 3 residues ahead of where the CDR3 ends, so the germline J gene completes it. V and J are TRBV7-9 and TRBJ2-7; 7 positions agree with TRBD1. V lost 3 bases and J lost 2; bases outside the gene matches: 4. Germline lookup yields CDR1 SEHNR and CDR2 FQNEAQ (reference sequence). The CDR3 contains 14 residues. CDR3 protein: CASSLWDSTYEQYF. The sequenced CDR3 bases are TGTGCCAGCAGCTTGTGGGACAGTACCTACGAG.

Concerning this clone: The missing CDR3 end, 3 residues past where the read stops, is filled in from the germline J gene. The rearrangement joins TRBV20-1 to TRBJ1-5; TRBD1 is a possible D gene (5 bases). This CDR3 is built from 13 residues. With 4 bases removed from V and 6 bases from J, the gap between germline ends came to 13 bases. Germline values: CDR1 DFQATT, CDR2 SNEGSKA (reference sequence). CDR3 bases read: TGCAGTGCTAACGGGGGGAAGGGTCAGCCC. Protein: CSANGGKGQP. In full, the CDR3 reads CSANGGKGQPQHF.

Points on this clone: The read is 3 residues too short to cover the CDR3 end, so that end is filled in from the germline J gene. The rearrangement links TRBV11-2 to TRBJ1-2; 9 positions agree with TRBD1. Germline V lookup: CDR1 SGHAT, CDR2 FQNNGV. The CDR3 length is 14 residues. CDR3 sequence reads: CASSHRDRVDDYTF. CDR3 bases read: TGTGCCAGCAGCCACCGGGACAGGGTGGACGAC.

On this clone: Read coverage stops 3 residues before the CDR3 terminus; the germline J gene supplies the remainder. This chain uses TRBV20-1 with TRBJ1-5; D gene uncertain. The V gene's germline CDR1 is DFQATT and CDR2 SNEGSKA (reference sequence). V lost 2 bases and J lost 8, with 16 bases in between. The CDR3 is 14 residues long. Here the CDR3 reads CSARPGSPEEPQHF. The CDR3 bases that were read are TGCAGTGCTAGACCCGGGTCTCCCGAGGAGCCC.

In regard to this clone: The CDR3 end is not reached by the read, which stops 3 residues before it; the germline J gene fills it in. The chain joins TRBV4-2 to TRBJ1-4; 8 nucleotides align to TRBD1. Germline trimming cut 0 bases from V and 7 bases from J; bases unmatched to any gene: 7. There are 16 residues in the CDR3. Germline V CDR1 and CDR2: LGHNA, YNFKEQ. CDR3 in amino acids: CASSQDHTGGGEKLFF. The part of the CDR3 DNA that was read is TGTGCCAGCAGCCAAGACCATACAGGGGGTGGTGAAAAA.

Concerning this clone itself: The read ends 3 residues early relative to the CDR3; the germline J gene fills the gap. The chain is built from TRBV19 and TRBJ1-2; weak D call: TRBD1 (5 bases). CDR3 size: 17 residues. From germline, CDR1 is LNHDA and CDR2 SQIVND (reference sequence). The CDR3 bases that were read are TGTGCCAGTACCAAGATCCCCGAGCGGGGGGGGTCCTACGAC. Translating gives CASTKIPERGGSYD. The entire CDR3 is CASTKIPERGGSYDYTF.

Remarks on this clone: The read terminates 3 residues before the CDR3 end, so the remaining end is supplied by the germline J gene. V usage is TRBV11-2 and J usage is TRBJ1-2, with D unresolved. The CDR3 covers 14 residues. Germline V lookup: CDR1 SGHAT, CDR2 FQNNGV. This CDR3 is CASSLNSGRYDYTF. The CDR3 DNA, read in part, is TGTGCCAGCAGCTTAAATAGCGGGAGGTACGAC.

About this clone itself: The observed sequence ends 3 residues before the CDR3 terminus, with the missing tail filled in from the germline J gene. This sequence joins TRBV28 and TRBJ1-2, with TRBD1 matching over 9 bases. CDR3 size: 14 residues. V dropped 5 bases and J dropped 2; count of bases not matched to a gene: 3. Looked up from germline, CDR1 is MDHEN and CDR2 is SYDVKM. The CDR3 is CASSLGQGNYGYTF. CDR3 DNA (partial): TGTGCCAGCAGTCTAGGACAGGGGAACTATGGC.

A word on this clone: Read coverage stops 3 residues before the CDR3 terminus; the germline J gene supplies the remainder. The J gene is TRBJ2-3, the V gene TRBV20-1, with TRBD2 identical over 8 bases. Germline V gene lookup returns CDR1 DFQATT and CDR2 SNEGSKA (reference sequence). Trimming cost V 0 bases and J 0 bases; bases outside gene matches: 2. This CDR3 contains 15 residues. The CDR3: CSARDSGISTDTQYF. The CDR3 DNA, read in part, is TGCAGTGCTAGAGATAGCGGGATTAGCACAGATACG.

As for this clone: Read data end 3 residues before the CDR3 end; the end is taken from the germline J gene. The V call is TRBV7-9, the J call TRBJ1-6, with D tentatively TRBD1 (5 bases). Between the trimmed V and J ends, which lost 2 bases and 7 bases, there was a span of 9 bases. The CDR3 covers 14 residues. Germline values: CDR1 SEHNR, CDR2 FQNEAQ (reference sequence). CDR3 region: CASSLQGGNSPLHF. CDR3 bases read: TGTGCCAGCAGCTTACAGGGAGGAAATTCACCC.

To note about this clone: The DNA ends 3 residues before the CDR3 does, and the rest of the CDR3 is filled in from the germline J gene. The chain recombines TRBV30 with TRBJ1-1, with TRBD1 as a possible D gene (5 bases). The germline gives CDR1 GTSNPN, CDR2 SVGIG (reference sequence). This CDR3 contains 14 residues. The sequenced CDR3 bases are TGTGCCTGGACGAAGGGGCGCCTGGGATTGGAA. Its translation: CAWTKGRLGLE. The full CDR3 protein is CAWTKGRLGLEAFF.